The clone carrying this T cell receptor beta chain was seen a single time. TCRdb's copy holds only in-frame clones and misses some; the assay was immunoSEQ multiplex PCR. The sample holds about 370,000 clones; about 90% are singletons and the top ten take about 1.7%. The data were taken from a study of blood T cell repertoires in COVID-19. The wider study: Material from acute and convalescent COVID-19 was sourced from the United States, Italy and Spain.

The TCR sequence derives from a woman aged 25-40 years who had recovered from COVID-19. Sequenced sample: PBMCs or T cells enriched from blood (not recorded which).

The CDR3 protein is CASSWGTGVGNQPQHF. In DNA form, the CDR3 reads TGTGCCAGCAGTTGGGGGACAGGGGTAGGAAATCAGCCCCAGCATTTT. The chain joins TRBV6-6 to TRBJ1-5; 10 bases agree with TRBD1. Trimming removed 4 bases from V and 4 bases from J; junction bases left unmatched: 7. CDR1 MNHNY and CDR2 SVGAGI come from the germline V gene (reference sequence). This CDR3 region has 16 residues.